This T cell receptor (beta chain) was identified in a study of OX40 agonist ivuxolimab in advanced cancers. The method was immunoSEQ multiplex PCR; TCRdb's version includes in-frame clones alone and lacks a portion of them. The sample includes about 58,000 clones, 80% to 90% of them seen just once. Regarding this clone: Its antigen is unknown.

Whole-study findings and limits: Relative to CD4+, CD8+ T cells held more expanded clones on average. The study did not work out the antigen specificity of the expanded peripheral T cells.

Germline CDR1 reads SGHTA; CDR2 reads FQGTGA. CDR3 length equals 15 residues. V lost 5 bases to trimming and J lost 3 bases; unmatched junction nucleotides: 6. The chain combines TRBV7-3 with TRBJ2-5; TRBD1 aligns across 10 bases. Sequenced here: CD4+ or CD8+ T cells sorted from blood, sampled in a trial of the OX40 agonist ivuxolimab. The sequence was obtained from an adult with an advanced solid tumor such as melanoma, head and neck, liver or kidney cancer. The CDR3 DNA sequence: TGTGCCAGCAGCCAAACCGGGACAGGGGAAGAGACCCAGTACTTC. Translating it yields CASSQTGTGEETQYF.